Listed below are T cell receptor beta chains from one sample, sequenced in a study of T cell responses to AZD1222 COVID-19 vaccine. Libraries were prepared by immunoSEQ multiplex PCR; TCRdb keeps only in-frame clonotypes and omits some of them. The sample consists of 90,000 to 120,000 clones, about nine tenths of them appearing once. The sample consisted of peripheral blood, taken on day 0 of AZD1222 vaccination. Receptors originate from an adult in good health. Each CDR3 is given with its conserved first and last residue. D genes are given only for firm matches. The listing skips clone size in some rows; elsewhere it reads once, few, many or a size class.

j_call | d_call | v_call | clone_size | cdr3_aa | cdr3_nt
TRBJ2-1 | - | TRBV7-8 | - | CASRRGGPYNEQFF | TGTGCCAGCAGGCGCGGGGGCCCATACAATGAGCAGTTCTTC
TRBJ2-1 | TRBD2 | TRBV30 | once | CAWTSGRFFSYNEQFF | TGTGCCTGGACTAGCGGGAGGTTTTTTTCCTACAATGAGCAGTTCTTC
TRBJ2-5 | TRBD2 | TRBV7-9 | - | CASSAGLAGETQYF | TGTGCCAGCAGCGCGGGACTAGCGGGAGAGACCCAGTACTTC
TRBJ2-7 | - | TRBV6-2/TRBV6-3 | - | CASSLTVDEQYF | TGTGCCAGCAGCCTGACAGTTGACGAGCAGTACTTC
TRBJ1-1 | TRBD1 | TRBV4-2 | few | CASSTGTGGTTMNTEAFF | TGTGCCAGCAGCACCGGGACAGGGGGGACGACGATGAACACTGAAGCTTTCTTT
TRBJ1-2 | - | TRBV7-9 | - | CASIPGQGGGGYTF | TGTGCCAGCATCCCCGGGCAGGGTGGTGGTGGCTACACCTTC
TRBJ1-1 | - | TRBV21-1 | - | CASSSHRVDTEAFF | TGTGCCAGCAGCAGCCACAGGGTGGACACTGAAGCTTTCTTT
TRBJ1-2 | TRBD1 | TRBV6-1 | - | CASSDLGQGYGCTF | TGTGCCAGCAGTGACCTGGGACAGGGTTATGGATGCACCTTC
TRBJ1-2 | - | TRBV12-3/TRBV12-4 | - | CASSLRLDYGYTF | TGTGCCAGCAGTTTAAGGCTGGACTATGGCTACACCTTC
TRBJ1-2 | - | TRBV19 | - | CASRKGANYGYTF | TGTGCCAGTAGAAAGGGCGCTAACTATGGCTACACCTTC
TRBJ1-4 | - | TRBV11-1 | - | CASSLTFGTGEKLFF | TGTGCCAGCAGCTTAACGTTCGGGACCGGGGAAAAACTGTTTTTT
TRBJ2-3 | - | TRBV21-1 | once | CASSKEEDRGQDTQYF | TGTGCCAGCAGCAAAGAGGAGGACAGGGGGCAAGATACGCAGTATTTT
TRBJ1-1 | - | TRBV11-3 | - | CASSSGGRAEAFF | TGTGCCAGCAGCTCGGGGGGGCGCGCTGAAGCTTTCTTT
TRBJ2-7 | - | TRBV5-6 | - | CASSQTVTVQYF | TGTGCCAGCAGTCAGACCGTTACCGTGCAGTACTTC
TRBJ2-7 | - | TRBV5-4 | - | CATGSGAYEQYF | TGTGCCACCGGGTCCGGGGCCTACGAGCAGTACTTC
TRBJ1-2 | TRBD1 | TRBV3-1/TRBV3-2 | - | CASSQVLGTGGYGYTF | TGTGCCAGCAGCCAAGTATTGGGGACAGGGGGCTATGGCTACACCTTC
TRBJ2-3 | - | TRBV5-1 | - | CASSLSPWGPGRTDTQYF | TGCGCCAGCAGCTTGTCCCCTTGGGGACCCGGTAGGACAGATACGCAGTATTTT
TRBJ2-7 | - | TRBV12-3/TRBV12-4 | once | CASRLDGAYEQYF | TGTGCCAGCAGATTAGACGGAGCCTACGAGCAGTACTTC
TRBJ2-7 | TRBD2 | TRBV11-3 | - | CASSLELPLAGRSYEQYF | TGTGCCAGCAGCTTAGAGCTCCCTCTAGCGGGGAGGTCCTACGAGCAGTACTTC
TRBJ2-1 | TRBD2 | TRBV19 | - | CASTPGTSGRAGYNEQFF | TGTGCCAGTACCCCCGGGACTAGCGGGAGGGCAGGATACAATGAGCAGTTCTTC
TRBJ2-1 | - | TRBV7-9 | - | CASSLVRDNEQFF | TGTGCCAGCAGCTTAGTCAGGGACAATGAGCAGTTCTTC
TRBJ1-3 | - | TRBV19 | - | CASSIEAGATTGNTIYF | TGTGCCAGTAGTATCGAAGCGGGGGCGACGACTGGAAACACCATATATTTT
TRBJ2-5 | TRBD2 | TRBV2 | once | CASRTSGMVETQYF | TGTGCCAGCAGAACTAGCGGGATGGTGGAGACCCAGTACTTC
TRBJ2-2 | - | TRBV3-1/TRBV3-2 | - | CASSPTRSTTGELFF | TGTGCCAGCAGCCCGACCAGATCGACCACCGGGGAGCTGTTTTTT
TRBJ2-7 | - | TRBV19 | once | CASSRTGTVYEQYF | TGTGCCAGTAGTAGAACCGGGACGGTCTACGAGCAGTACTTC
TRBJ2-1 | - | TRBV7-3 | - | CASSLVRDNEQFF | TGTGCCAGCAGCTTAGTCAGGGACAATGAGCAGTTCTTC
TRBJ2-7 | TRBD1 | TRBV18 | - | CASSPRGRGLYEQYF | TGTGCCAGCTCACCACGGGGCAGGGGGCTTTACGAGCAGTACTTC
TRBJ1-1 | - | TRBV7-9 | - | CASSLGSGLNAEAFF | TGTGCCAGCAGCTTGGGTTCTGGGTTGAACGCTGAAGCTTTCTTT
TRBJ1-2 | - | TRBV19 | - | CANGGGPDSYGYTF | TGTGCCAACGGAGGGGGGCCGGACTCCTATGGCTACACCTTC
TRBJ1-2 | - | TRBV19 | - | CASSRTDYGYTF | TGTGCCAGTAGTAGGACAGATTATGGCTACACCTTC
TRBJ1-2 | - | TRBV19 | - | CASSTSTSSGLHGYTF | TGTGCCAGTAGTACCTCCACCTCCTCGGGCCTTCATGGCTACACCTTC
TRBJ1-1 | - | TRBV7-6 | - | CASSGNFAGNTEAFF | TGTGCCAGCAGCGGTAATTTTGCAGGGAACACTGAAGCTTTCTTT